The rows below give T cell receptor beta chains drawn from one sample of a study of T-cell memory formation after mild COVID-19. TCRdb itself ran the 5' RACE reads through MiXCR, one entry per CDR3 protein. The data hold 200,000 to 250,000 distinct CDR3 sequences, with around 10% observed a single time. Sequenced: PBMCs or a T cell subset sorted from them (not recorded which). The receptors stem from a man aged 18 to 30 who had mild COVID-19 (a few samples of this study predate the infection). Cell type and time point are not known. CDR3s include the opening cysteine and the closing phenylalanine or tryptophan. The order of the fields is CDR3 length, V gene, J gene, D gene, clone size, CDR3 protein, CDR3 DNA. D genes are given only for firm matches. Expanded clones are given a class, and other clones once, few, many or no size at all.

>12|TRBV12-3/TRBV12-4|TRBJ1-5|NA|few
CASSLPPAPQHF
TGTGCCAGCAGTTTGCCCCCGGCGCCCCAGCATTTT
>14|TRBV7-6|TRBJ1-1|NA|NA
CASRADEMNTEAFF
TGTGCCAGCAGAGCGGACGAAATGAACACTGAAGCTTTCTTT
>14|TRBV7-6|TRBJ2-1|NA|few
CASSLLGPYNEQFF
TGTGCCAGCAGCTTACTCGGGCCATACAATGAGCAGTTCTTC
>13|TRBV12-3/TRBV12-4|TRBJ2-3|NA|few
CASSILGADTQYF
TGTGCCAGCAGCATACTAGGAGCAGATACGCAGTATTTT
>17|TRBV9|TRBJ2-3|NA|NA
CASSAERWRGSTDTQYF
TGTGCCAGCAGCGCGGAACGTTGGCGGGGTAGCACAGATACGCAGTATTTT
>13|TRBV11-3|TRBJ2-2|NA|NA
CASSLVYTGELFF
TGTGCCAGCAGCTTAGTGTACACCGGGGAGCTGTTTTTT
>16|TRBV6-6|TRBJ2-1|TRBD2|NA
CASLGGGGVSYNEQFF
TGTGCCAGCTTGGGCGGCGGGGGGGTCTCCTACAATGAGCAGTTCTTC
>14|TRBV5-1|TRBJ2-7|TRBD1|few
CASSWGTAVHEQYF
TGCGCCAGCAGCTGGGGGACAGCGGTGCACGAGCAGTACTTC
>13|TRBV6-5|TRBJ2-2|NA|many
CASSRQEAGELFF
TGTGCCAGCAGTCGACAGGAGGCCGGGGAGCTGTTTTTT
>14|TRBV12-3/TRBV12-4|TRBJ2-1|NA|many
CASSLPQGRNEQFF
TGTGCCAGCAGTCTCCCGCAGGGTCGAAATGAGCAGTTCTTC
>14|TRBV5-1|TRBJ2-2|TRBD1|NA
CASSSTGESGELFF
TGCGCCAGCAGCTCCACAGGGGAAAGCGGGGAGCTGTTTTTT
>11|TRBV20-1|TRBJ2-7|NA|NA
CSAPKGDKQYF
TGCAGTGCCCCTAAGGGGGACAAACAGTACTTC
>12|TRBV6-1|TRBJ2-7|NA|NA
CASEGSSYEQYF
TGTGCCAGTGAAGGGTCCTCCTACGAGCAGTACTTC
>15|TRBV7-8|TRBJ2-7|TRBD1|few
CASSYLTGTSYEQYF
TGTGCCAGCAGCTATTTGACAGGGACATCCTACGAGCAGTACTTC
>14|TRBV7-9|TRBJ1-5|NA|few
CASSTGLPYQPQHF
TGTGCCAGCAGCACTGGACTACCTTATCAGCCCCAGCATTTT
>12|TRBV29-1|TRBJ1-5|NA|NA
CSVPRRNQPQHF
TGCAGCGTCCCCAGAAGGAATCAGCCCCAGCATTTT
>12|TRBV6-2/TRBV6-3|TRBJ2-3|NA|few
CASSYSIHTQYF
TGTGCCAGCAGTTACAGTATCCATACGCAGTATTTT
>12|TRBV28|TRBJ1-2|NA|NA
CASSPHGGGYTF
TGTGCCAGCAGCCCTCACGGAGGTGGCTACACCTTC
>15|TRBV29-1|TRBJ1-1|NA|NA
CSVEVGRGRIGEAFF
TGCAGCGTTGAAGTTGGGCGGGGGCGGATTGGAGAAGCTTTCTTT
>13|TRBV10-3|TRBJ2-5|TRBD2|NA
CAISRGDQETQYF
TGTGCCATCAGTCGGGGGGACCAAGAGACCCAGTACTTC
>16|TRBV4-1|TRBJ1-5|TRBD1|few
CASSQVGQGVAQPQHF
TGCGCCAGCAGCCAAGTTGGACAGGGGGTTGCTCAGCCCCAGCATTTT
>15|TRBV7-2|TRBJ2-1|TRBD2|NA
CASSLELAGENEQFF
TGTGCCAGCAGCTTAGAACTAGCGGGTGAGAATGAGCAGTTCTTC
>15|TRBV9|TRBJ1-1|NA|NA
CASSPNEGANTEAFF
TGTGCCAGCAGCCCCAATGAAGGGGCGAACACTGAAGCTTTCTTT
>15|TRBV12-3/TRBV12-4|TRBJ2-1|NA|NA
CASSPNRQNYNEQFF
TGTGCCAGCAGCCCTAACAGACAGAACTACAATGAGCAGTTCTTC
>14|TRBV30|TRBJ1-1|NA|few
CAGLKRYSNTEAFF
TGTGCCGGACTAAAACGATATTCGAACACTGAAGCTTTCTTT
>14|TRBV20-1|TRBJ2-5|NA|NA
CSASPRVAPETQYF
TGCAGTGCTAGTCCACGTGTAGCCCCAGAGACCCAGTACTTC
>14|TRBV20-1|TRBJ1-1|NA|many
CSARGQGGYTEAFF
TGCAGTGCTAGGGGGCAGGGCGGGTACACTGAAGCTTTCTTT
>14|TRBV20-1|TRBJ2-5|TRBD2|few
CSAAATSGGAFSYF
TGCAGTGCAGCAGCCACTAGCGGGGGGGCCTTTTCGTACTTC
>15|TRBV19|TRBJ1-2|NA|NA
CASSITGSRIYGYTF
TGTGCCAGTAGTATCACAGGGTCGAGGATCTACGGCTACACCTTC
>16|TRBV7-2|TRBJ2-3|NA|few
CASSLGTRTSTDTQYF
TGTGCCAGCAGCTTAGGTACCAGGACTAGCACAGATACGCAGTATTTT
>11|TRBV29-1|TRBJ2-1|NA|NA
CTYQGDNEQFF
TGCACCTATCAGGGAGACAATGAGCAGTTCTTC
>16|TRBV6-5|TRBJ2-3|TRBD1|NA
CASRSPRQGSTDTQYF
TGTGCCAGCAGATCCCCCAGACAGGGGAGCACAGATACGCAGTATTTT
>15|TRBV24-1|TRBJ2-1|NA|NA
CATSDSRGTDNEQFF
TGTGCCACCAGTGATAGCAGGGGGACTGACAATGAGCAGTTCTTC
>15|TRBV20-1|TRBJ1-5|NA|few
CSARSRVWGNQPQHF
TGCAGTGCTCGAAGCAGGGTCTGGGGCAATCAGCCCCAGCATTTT
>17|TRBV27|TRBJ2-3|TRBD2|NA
CASSLEGTSGGWHTQYF
TGTGCCAGCAGTTTAGAAGGAACTAGCGGGGGTTGGCATACGCAGTATTTT
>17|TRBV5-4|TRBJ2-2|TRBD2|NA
CASSSSPQRGGAGELFF
TGTGCCAGCAGCTCATCCCCCCAGCGGGGTGGTGCGGGGGAGCTGTTTTTT
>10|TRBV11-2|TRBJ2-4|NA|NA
CASSPRRSGF
TGTGCCAGCAGCCCGAGGAGGTCGGGCTTC
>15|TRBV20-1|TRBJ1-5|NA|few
CSARGLPTSDQPQHF
TGCAGTGCTAGAGGATTGCCGACAAGCGATCAGCCCCAGCATTTT
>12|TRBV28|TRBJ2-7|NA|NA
CASSLYRREQYF
TGTGCCAGCAGTTTGTACAGGAGAGAGCAGTACTTC
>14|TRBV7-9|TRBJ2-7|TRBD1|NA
CASSLGTGSDEQYF
TGTGCCAGCAGCCTGGGGACAGGGTCAGACGAGCAGTACTTC
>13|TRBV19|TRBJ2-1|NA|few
CASSIGQGNEQFF
TGTGCCAGTAGTATAGGCCAGGGAAATGAGCAGTTCTTC
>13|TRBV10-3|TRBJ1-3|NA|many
CASIPASGNTIYF
TGTGCCAGTATTCCAGCGTCCGGAAACACCATATATTTT
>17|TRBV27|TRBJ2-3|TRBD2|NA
CASMNGGIGPSTDTQYF
TGTGCCAGCATGAACGGGGGGATCGGGCCTAGCACAGATACGCAGTATTTT
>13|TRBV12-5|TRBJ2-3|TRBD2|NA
CASGLVSGGAQYF
TGTGCTAGTGGTTTGGTAAGCGGGGGGGCCCAGTATTTT
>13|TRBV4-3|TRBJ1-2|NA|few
CASSQTLGYGYTF
TGCGCCAGCAGCCAAACCCTAGGCTATGGCTACACCTTC
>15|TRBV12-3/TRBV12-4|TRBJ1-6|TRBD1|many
CASSSGDRLFSPLHF
TGTGCCAGCAGTTCCGGGGACAGACTGTTTTCACCCCTCCACTTT
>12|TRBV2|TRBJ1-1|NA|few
CASEARNTEAFF
TGTGCCAGCGAAGCGAGGAACACTGAAGCTTTCTTT
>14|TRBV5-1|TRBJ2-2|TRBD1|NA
CASSSQQGAGELFF
TGCGCCAGCAGCTCCCAACAGGGGGCCGGGGAGCTGTTTTTT
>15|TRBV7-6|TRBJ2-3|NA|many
CASSLRQDSTDTQYF
TGTGCCAGCAGCTTACGGCAAGACAGCACAGATACGCAGTATTTT
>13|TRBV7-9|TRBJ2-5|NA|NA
CASSKGTGETQYF
TGTGCCAGCAGCAAGGGGACCGGGGAGACCCAGTACTTC
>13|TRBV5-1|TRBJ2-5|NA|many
CASSLVGDETQYF
TGCGCCAGCAGCTTGGTAGGGGACGAGACCCAGTACTTC
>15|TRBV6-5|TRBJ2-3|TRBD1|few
CASSLTGVRTDTQYF
TGTGCCAGCAGTTTAACAGGGGTGCGCACAGATACGCAGTATTTT